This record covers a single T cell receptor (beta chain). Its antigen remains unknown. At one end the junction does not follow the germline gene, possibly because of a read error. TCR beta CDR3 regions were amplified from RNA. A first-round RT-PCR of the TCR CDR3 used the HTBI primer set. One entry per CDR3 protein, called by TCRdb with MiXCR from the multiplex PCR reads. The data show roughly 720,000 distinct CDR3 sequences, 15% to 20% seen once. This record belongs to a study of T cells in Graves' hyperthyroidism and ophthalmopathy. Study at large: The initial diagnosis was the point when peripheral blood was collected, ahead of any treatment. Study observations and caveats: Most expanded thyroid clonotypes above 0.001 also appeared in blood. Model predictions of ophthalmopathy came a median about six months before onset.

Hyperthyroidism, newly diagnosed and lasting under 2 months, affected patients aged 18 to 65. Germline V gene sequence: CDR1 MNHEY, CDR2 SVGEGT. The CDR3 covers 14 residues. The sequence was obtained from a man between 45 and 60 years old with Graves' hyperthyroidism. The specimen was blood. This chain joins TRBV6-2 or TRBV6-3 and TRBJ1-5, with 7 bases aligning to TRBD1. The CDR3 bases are TGTTCCAGCAGAGGGGACAGCTTCTACCAGCCCCAGCATTTT. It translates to CSSRGDSFYQPQHF.